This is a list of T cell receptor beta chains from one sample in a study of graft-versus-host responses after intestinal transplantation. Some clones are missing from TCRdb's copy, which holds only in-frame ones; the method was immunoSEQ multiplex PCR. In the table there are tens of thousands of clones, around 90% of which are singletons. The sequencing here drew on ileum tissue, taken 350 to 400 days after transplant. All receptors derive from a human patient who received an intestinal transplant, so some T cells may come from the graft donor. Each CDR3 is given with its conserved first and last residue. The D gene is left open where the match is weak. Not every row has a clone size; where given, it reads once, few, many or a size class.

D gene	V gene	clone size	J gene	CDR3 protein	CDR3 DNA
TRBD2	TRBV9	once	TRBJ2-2	CASSPGLAGEGTGELFF	TGTGCCAGCAGCCCAGGACTAGCGGGAGAGGGGACCGGGGAGCTGTTTTTT
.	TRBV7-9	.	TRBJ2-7	CASSPMSEQYF	TGTGCCAGCAGCCCAATGTCCGAGCAGTACTTC
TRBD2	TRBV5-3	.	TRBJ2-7	CARSWTSGSYEQYF	TGTGCCAGAAGCTGGACTAGCGGGAGTTACGAGCAGTACTTC
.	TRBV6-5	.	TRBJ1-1	CASSSRTGNTEAFF	TGTGCCAGCAGTTCCCGGACGGGAAACACTGAAGCTTTCTTT
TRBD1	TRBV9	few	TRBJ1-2	CASSVDEDRGLYGYTF	TGTGCCAGCAGCGTAGATGAGGACAGGGGTCTCTATGGCTACACCTTC
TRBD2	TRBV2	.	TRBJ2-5	CAITSGGSQETQYF	TGTGCCATCACTAGCGGGGGGTCGCAAGAGACCCAGTACTTC
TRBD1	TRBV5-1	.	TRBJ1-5	CASSSDRGFNQPQHF	TGCGCCAGCAGCTCAGACAGGGGTTTCAATCAGCCCCAGCATTTT
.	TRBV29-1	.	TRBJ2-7	CSVIDPSYEQYF	TGCAGCGTAATCGATCCCTCCTACGAGCAGTACTTC
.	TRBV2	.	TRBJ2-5	CASSVGTQYF	TGTGCCAGCAGTGTGGGGACCCAGTACTTC
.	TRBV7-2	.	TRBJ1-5	CASSLSAWGHQPQHF	TGTGCCAGCAGCTTGAGTGCCTGGGGTCATCAGCCCCAGCATTTT
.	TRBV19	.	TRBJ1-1	CASSIGQRKNTEAFF	TGTGCCAGTAGTATCGGACAGCGAAAGAACACTGAAGCTTTCTTT
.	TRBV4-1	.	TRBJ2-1	CASSQENWSEQFF	TGCGCCAGCAGCCAAGAGAACTGGAGTGAGCAGTTCTTC
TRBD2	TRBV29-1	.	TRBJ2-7	CSVFGGLADYEQYF	TGCAGCGTTTTCGGGGGACTAGCGGACTACGAGCAGTACTTC
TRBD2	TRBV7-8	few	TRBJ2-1	CASSLGVAGGDNEQFF	TGTGCCAGCAGCTTAGGGGTAGCGGGAGGGGACAATGAGCAGTTCTTC
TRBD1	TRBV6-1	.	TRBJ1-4	CASSEGPDTGAYEKLFF	TGTGCCAGCAGTGAAGGGCCCGATACAGGGGCGTATGAAAAACTGTTTTTT
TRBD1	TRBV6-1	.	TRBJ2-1	CASSADRVTYNEQFF	TGTGCCAGCAGTGCAGACAGGGTAACCTACAATGAGCAGTTCTTC
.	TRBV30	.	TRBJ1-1	CAWNKQMMNTEAFF	TGTGCCTGGAATAAACAGATGATGAACACTGAAGCTTTCTTT
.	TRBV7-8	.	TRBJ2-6	CASSPYSFSGANVLTF	TGTGCCAGCAGCCCATACTCGTTCTCTGGGGCCAACGTCCTGACTTTC
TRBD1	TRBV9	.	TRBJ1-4	CASPGTGRFFCEKLFF	TGTGCCAGCCCCGGGACAGGGAGGTTTTTTTGTGAAAAACTGTTTTTT
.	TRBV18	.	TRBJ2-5	CASSQSGVRGTQYF	TGTGCCAGCTCACAGTCCGGGGTTCGGGGGACCCAGTACTTC
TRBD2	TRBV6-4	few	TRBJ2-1	CASSGVAGGPNEQFF	TGTGCCAGCAGTGGTGTAGCGGGGGGCCCCAATGAGCAGTTCTTC
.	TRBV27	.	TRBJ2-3	CASSLEWGRVTQYF	TGTGCCAGCAGTTTAGAGTGGGGACGGGTTACGCAGTATTTT
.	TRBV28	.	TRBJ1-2	CASSLSGSNYGYTF	TGTGCCAGCAGTTTATCCGGCTCGAACTATGGCTACACCTTC
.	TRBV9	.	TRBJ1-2	CASSLRGGADYGYTF	TGTGCCAGCAGCTTAAGAGGGGGGGCAGACTATGGCTACACCTTC
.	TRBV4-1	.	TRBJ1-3	CASSQDRDSTGNTIYF	TGCGCCAGCAGCCAAGATAGAGACAGTACTGGAAACACCATATATTTT
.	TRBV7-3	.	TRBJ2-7	CASSPTSSCEQYF	TGTGCCAGCAGTCCCACGTCCTCCTGCGAGCAGTACTTC
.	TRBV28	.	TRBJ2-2	CASSLKGWGNTGELFF	TGTGCCAGCAGTTTAAAAGGGTGGGGGAACACCGGGGAGCTGTTTTTT
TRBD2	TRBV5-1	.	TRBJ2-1	CASSFTSGAYNEQFF	TGCGCCAGCAGCTTCACTAGCGGAGCCTACAATGAGCAGTTCTTC
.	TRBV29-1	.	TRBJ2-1	CSVSPLGLPLNNEQFF	TGCAGCGTTTCACCCTTGGGACTGCCCTTAAACAATGAGCAGTTCTTC
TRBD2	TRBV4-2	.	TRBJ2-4	CASSQALLAGEVKNIQYF	TGTGCCAGCAGCCAAGCCCTCCTAGCGGGAGAAGTCAAAAACATTCAGTACTTC
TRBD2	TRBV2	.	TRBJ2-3	CASRLAGVRDTQYF	TGTGCCAGCAGGCTAGCGGGAGTGCGAGATACGCAGTATTTT
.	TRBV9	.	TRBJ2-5	CASSVQGSRETQYF	TGTGCCAGCAGCGTACAGGGGTCGCGAGAGACCCAGTACTTC
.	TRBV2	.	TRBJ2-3	CASSEAIHGTQYF	TGTGCCAGCAGTGAAGCGATTCATGGTACGCAGTATTTT
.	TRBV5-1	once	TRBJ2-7	CASSLRQTHYEQYF	TGCGCCAGCAGCTTGAGACAGACCCACTACGAGCAGTACTTC
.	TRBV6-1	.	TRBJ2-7	CASSAPGQVPLEQYF	TGTGCCAGCAGTGCGCCTGGGCAGGTACCTCTGGAGCAGTACTTC
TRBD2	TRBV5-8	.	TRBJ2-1	CASSLPSGLVNEQFF	TGTGCCAGCAGCTTGCCTAGCGGGTTGGTGAATGAGCAGTTCTTC
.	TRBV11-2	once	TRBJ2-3	CASSLALTLKRTDTQYF	TGTGCCAGCAGCTTAGCCCTGACCCTTAAGCGCACAGATACGCAGTATTTT
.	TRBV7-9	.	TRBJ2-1	CASSPPLSGPLYNEQFF	TGTGCCAGCAGCCCACCCCTTAGCGGACCACTCTACAATGAGCAGTTCTTC
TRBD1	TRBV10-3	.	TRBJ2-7	CATLERQGVDYEQYF	TGTGCCACCCTAGAACGACAGGGTGTAGACTACGAGCAGTACTTC
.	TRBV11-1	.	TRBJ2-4	CASSLEIGWGKNIQYF	TGTGCCAGCAGCTTAGAGATTGGCTGGGGCAAAAACATTCAGTACTTC
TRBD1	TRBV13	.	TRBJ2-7	CASSFRTGGYEQYF	TGTGCCAGCAGCTTCCGGACAGGGGGCTACGAGCAGTACTTC
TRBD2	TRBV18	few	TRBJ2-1	CASSLQSGIYNEQFF	TGTGCCAGCTCACTCCAAAGCGGGATTTACAATGAGCAGTTCTTC
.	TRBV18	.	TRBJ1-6	CASSPQKANNSPLHF	TGTGCCAGCTCACCACAGAAGGCTAATAATTCACCCCTCCACTTT
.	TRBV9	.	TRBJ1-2	CASSVVGGHGYTF	TGTGCCAGCAGCGTAGTTGGAGGCCATGGCTACACCTTC
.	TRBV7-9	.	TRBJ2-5	CASRGKTQYF	TGTGCCAGCAGGGGCAAGACCCAGTACTTC
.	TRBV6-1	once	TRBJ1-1	CASSEGGMNTEAFF	TGTGCCAGCAGTGAGGGTGGCATGAACACTGAAGCTTTCTTT
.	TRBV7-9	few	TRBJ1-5	CASSLGTNQPQHF	TGTGCCAGCAGTCTCGGAACCAATCAGCCCCAGCATTTT
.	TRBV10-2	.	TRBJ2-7	CASSETFGHRSSYEQYF	TGCGCCAGCAGTGAGACTTTCGGGCACAGATCATCCTACGAGCAGTACTTC
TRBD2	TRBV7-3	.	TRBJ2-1	CASSSPGLAGGTNEQFF	TGTGCCAGCAGCTCCCCTGGACTAGCGGGGGGGACCAATGAGCAGTTCTTC
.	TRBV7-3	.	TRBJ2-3	CASSLMAPGLGSTDTQYF	TGTGCCAGCAGCTTAATGGCCCCCGGGTTAGGGTCCACAGATACGCAGTATTTT
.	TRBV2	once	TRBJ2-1	CASSDLVLQEQFF	TGTGCCAGCAGTGATTTGGTTTTACAGGAGCAGTTCTTC
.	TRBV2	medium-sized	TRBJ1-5	CASTGFDQPQHF	TGTGCCAGCACAGGGTTTGACCAGCCCCAGCATTTT
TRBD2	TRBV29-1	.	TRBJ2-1	CSVEWVGLAPNEQFF	TGCAGCGTTGAATGGGTTGGACTAGCCCCCAATGAGCAGTTCTTC
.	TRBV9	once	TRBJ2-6	CASSVAPSGANVLTF	TGTGCCAGCAGCGTAGCTCCCTCTGGGGCCAACGTCCTGACTTTC
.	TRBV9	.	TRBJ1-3	CASSVGGAHDSGNTIYF	TGTGCCAGCAGCGTAGGTGGCGCCCACGACTCTGGAAACACCATATATTTT
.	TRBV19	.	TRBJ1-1	CASSNTEAFF	TGTGCCAGTAGTAACACTGAAGCTTTCTTT
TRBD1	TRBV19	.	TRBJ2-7	CASSFGQGAQYF	TGTGCCAGTAGTTTCGGACAGGGAGCGCAGTACTTC
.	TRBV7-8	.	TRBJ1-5	CASSLVKGRQPQHF	TGTGCCAGCAGCTTAGTGAAGGGACGCCAGCCCCAGCATTTT
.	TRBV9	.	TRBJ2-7	CASSALDLGYEQYF	TGTGCCAGCAGCGCACTGGACTTGGGCTACGAGCAGTACTTC
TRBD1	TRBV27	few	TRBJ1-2	CASSLRQGAQSYTF	TGTGCCAGCAGTTTGAGACAGGGGGCTCAAAGCTACACCTTC